This T cell receptor beta chain was recovered during a study of cytomegalovirus exposure and HLA in healthy donors. Sequencing used immunoSEQ multiplex PCR; TCRdb keeps in-frame clones, though not all of them. Of fewer than 250,000 clones in the sample, 75% to 90% were seen once. This TCR was sampled from a woman in her 30s in good health and CMV-seropositive. The source material was PBMCs.

CDR3 sequence: CASSSGQDYGYTF. The CDR3 bases are TGTGCCAGCAGCTCCGGACAGGACTATGGCTACACCTTC. The chain joins TRBV7-6 to TRBJ1-2; 7 nucleotides line up with TRBD1. The CDR3 runs to 13 residues. The trim removed 4 bases at V and 3 bases at J, leaving 2 bases unmatched. Germline CDR1 reads SGHVS; CDR2 reads FNYEAQ.